This section outlines one T cell receptor beta chain sequence together with its context. Its target is unknown. Assay: immunoSEQ multiplex PCR; the TCRdb copy retains only in-frame clones and omits some. The sample yields around 63,000 clones, about 90% seen once. A roughly 120-subject validation cohort, separate from the 666-subject first cohort, supplied the donors. Germline lookup yields CDR1 SGHVS and CDR2 FQNEAQ. The ends lost 5 bases at V and 4 bases at J; junction bases unmatched: 12. The CDR3 sequence is 17 residues long. This specimen belongs to a study of cytomegalovirus exposure and HLA in healthy donors. Study-level points and caveats: A list of approximately 160 TCR beta chains associated with cytomegalovirus was given. A classifier reportedly called cytomegalovirus status with high sensitivity and specificity. A subsequent analysis found that TCR clusters from the first cohort also tended to co-occur in the 90 to 150 validation repertoires, with approximately 95% of cluster scores above 0.

The TCR was taken from a woman between 18 and 29 years old in good health and CMV-seronegative. Sequenced material: PBMCs. The chain joins TRBV7-8 to TRBJ2-5; TRBD2 matches 11 bases. CDR3 DNA sequence: TGTGCCAGCAGCCCCCGGGTAGCGGGAGGGCCGAGAGAGACCCAGTACTTC. This encodes CASSPRVAGGPRETQYF.